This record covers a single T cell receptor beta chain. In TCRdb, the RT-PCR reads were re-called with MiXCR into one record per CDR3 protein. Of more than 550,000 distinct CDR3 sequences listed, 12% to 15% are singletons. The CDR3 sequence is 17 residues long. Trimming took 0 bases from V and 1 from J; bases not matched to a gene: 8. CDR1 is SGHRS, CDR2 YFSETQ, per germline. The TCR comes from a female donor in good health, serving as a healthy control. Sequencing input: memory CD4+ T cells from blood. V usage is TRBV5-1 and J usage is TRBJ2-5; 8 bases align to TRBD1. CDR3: CASSLGPGQGAQETQYF. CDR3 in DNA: TGCGCCAGCAGCTTGGGTCCTGGGCAGGGGGCCCAAGAGACCCAGTACTTC.